A single sample gave rise to the 32 T cell receptor beta chains below, sequenced in a study of neoadjuvant nivolumab and ipilimumab in lung cancer. The table came from immunoSEQ multiplex PCR; TCRdb's copy has only in-frame clones and leaves some out. This table has about 23,000 clones, approximately 81% appearing once. This material consisted of peripheral blood, taken before neoadjuvant nivolumab, alone or with ipilimumab. These TCRs come from an adult with non-small cell lung cancer.

The chain employs TRBV5-1 and TRBJ1-1; 8 bases are a match to TRBD1. The V segment lost 0 bases and the J segment 10 bases; nucleotides outside the gene matches: 14. This CDR3 region has 16 residues. Germline CDR1 and CDR2: SGHRS and YFSETQ. The CDR3 DNA reads as TGCGCCAGCAGCTTGGGATTGCCCCAGGGGGCTGGTGGAGCTTTCTTT. It codes for CASSLGLPQGAGGAFF.

The genes are TRBV7-2 and TRBJ1-5; D may be TRBD1 (5 bases). V was pared by 2 bases and J by 4 bases, with 12 bases between. The CDR3 has 15 amino acids. Germline assignment: CDR1 SGHTA and CDR2 FQGNSA. The CDR3 sequence: CASSLTQGENQPQHF. The CDR3 DNA reads TGTGCCAGCAGCTTAACTCAGGGTGAGAATCAGCCCCAGCATTTT.

This rearrangement joins TRBV6-1 to TRBJ1-4; D might be TRBD1 (5 bases). This CDR3 is built from 16 residues. CDR1 MNHNS and CDR2 SASEGT come from the germline V gene. Trimming stripped 3 bases from V and 0 bases from J, with 11 bases between. The CDR3 reads CASSDRAPATNEKLFF. The CDR3, as DNA: TGTGCCAGCAGTGACAGGGCCCCCGCAACTAATGAAAAACTGTTTTTT.

The chain joins TRBV6-5 to TRBJ2-2, with D possibly matching TRBD1 (6 bases). The V gene lost 10 bases and the J gene lost 5 bases, with 20 bases spanning the gap. Germline V gene lookup returns CDR1 MNHEY and CDR2 SVGAGI. The CDR3 totals 15 residues. For the CDR3, the DNA is TGTGCCACCAGGCTACAGGGATCGATTACCGGGGAGCTGTTTTTT. Its translation is CATRLQGSITGELFF.

This clone was seen once. V is TRBV30 and J is TRBJ1-5; D remains unclear. Looked up from germline, CDR1 is GTSNPN and CDR2 is SVGIG (reference sequence). This CDR3 region has 14 residues. Between the trimmed V and J ends, which lost 0 bases and 4 bases, there was a span of 10 bases. The CDR3 DNA reads as TGTGCCTGGAGTGTAAAAACATGGAATCAGCCCCAGCATTTT. Protein: CAWSVKTWNQPQHF. The full variable domain, with the rest looked up from reference TRBV30 and TRBJ1-5, is SQTIHQWPATLVQPVGSPLSLECTVEGTSNPNLYWYRQAAGRGLQLLFYSVGIGQISSEVPQNLSASRPQDRQFILSSKKLLLSDSGFYLCAWSVKTWNQPQHFGDGTRLSIL.

The V and J genes are TRBV19 and TRBJ1-1, with 7 bases identical to TRBD1. The germline V gene has CDR1 LNHDA and CDR2 SQIVND (reference sequence). This CDR3 contains 13 residues. Unmatched junction bases numbered 3, after V lost 4 bases and J lost 4 bases. CDR3 sequence reads: CASSTNRGTEAFF. Here the CDR3 DNA reads TGTGCCAGTAGTACTAACAGGGGCACTGAAGCTTTCTTT.

V usage is TRBV15 and J usage is TRBJ1-3; the D is unclear. This CDR3 region has 12 residues. Trimming removed 3 bases at V and 6 bases at J, with 6 bases between. Germline CDR1 reads LNHNV; CDR2 reads YYDKDF (reference sequence). The CDR3 DNA reads TGTGCCACCAGCAGCTACACAAACACCATATATTTT. It is translated as CATSSYTNTIYF.

This clone was seen once. J is TRBJ2-5 and V is TRBV2; 8 bases are shared with TRBD2. The CDR3 sequence is 13 residues long. The germline V gene has CDR1 SNHLY and CDR2 FYNNEI. Unmatched junction bases numbered 11, after V lost 8 bases and J lost 9 bases. The CDR3 sequence is CASEAGVVSSQYF. CDR3 DNA: TGTGCCAGCGAAGCGGGAGTAGTTTCATCCCAGTACTTC.

V usage is TRBV29-1 and J usage is TRBJ1-1, with D maybe TRBD1 (5 bases). The CDR3 sequence is 12 residues long. The V end lost 6 bases, the J end lost 1 base, and 9 bases lay between the germline ends. Germline CDR1 reads SQVTM; CDR2 reads ANQGSEA. CDR3 residues: CSVWGGNTEAFF. CDR3 nucleotides: TGCAGCGTATGGGGGGGGAACACTGAAGCTTTCTTT. The full variable domain, rest sourced from reference TRBV29-1 and TRBJ1-1, is SAVISQKPSRDICQRGTSLTIQCQVDSQVTMMFWYRQQPGQSLTLIATANQGSEATYESGFVIDKFPISRPNLTFSTLTVSNMSPEDSSIYLCSVWGGNTEAFFGQGTRLTVV.

The V call is TRBV5-1, the J call TRBJ1-1; possible D gene TRBD1, 5 bases. Germline V gene lookup returns CDR1 SGHRS and CDR2 YFSETQ. CDR3 length equals 14 residues. Trimming took 3 bases from V and 3 from J, leaving 12 bases between them. CDR3 protein: CASSYGTEDTEAFF. Written as DNA, the CDR3 is TGCGCCAGCAGCTACGGGACGGAGGACACTGAAGCTTTCTTT.

The CDR3 reads CASNDASGSTDTQYF. Here the CDR3 DNA reads TGTGCCAGCAATGACGCGTCTGGGAGTACAGATACGCAGTATTTT. V and J are TRBV2 and TRBJ2-3; possibly TRBD2 for D (5 bases). This CDR3 has 15 amino acids. CDR1 and CDR2 from the germline V gene are SNHLY and FYNNEI. The V end lost 7 bases, the J end lost 3 bases, and 17 bases lay between the germline ends.

V is TRBV5-5 and J is TRBJ1-1; weak D call: TRBD1 (5 bases). The CDR3 sequence is 14 residues long. V dropped 3 bases and J dropped 1 base, with 10 bases sitting between them. CDR1 SGHKS and CDR2 YYEKEE come from the germline V gene (reference sequence). The CDR3 DNA reads TGTGCCAGCAGCTGGGGACTACAGAACACTGAAGCTTTCTTT. It yields the protein CASSWGLQNTEAFF. The full variable domain, with the rest looked up from reference TRBV5-5 and TRBJ1-1, is DAGVTQSPTHLIKTRGQQVTLRCSPISGHKSVSWYQQVLGQGPQFIFQYYEKEERGRGNFPDRFSARQFPNYSSELNVNALLLGDSALYLCASSWGLQNTEAFFGQGTRLTVV.

The V call is TRBV12-5, the J call TRBJ2-3; 10 bases are shared with TRBD2. Germline CDR1 and CDR2: LGHNT and FRNRAP. The CDR3 has 15 amino acids. Trimming cost V 7 bases and J 1 base; bases outside gene matches: 5. CDR3 DNA sequence: TGTGCTAGTGCCCCCGGGACTAGCGGCACAGATACGCAGTATTTT. This sequence encodes CASAPGTSGTDTQYF.

The rearrangement uses TRBV7-8 and TRBJ2-1, with no clear D. The CDR3 totals 16 residues. Germline V lookup: CDR1 SGHVS, CDR2 FQNEAQ. Trimming removed 5 bases from V and 5 bases from J, with 19 bases in between. The CDR3 loop is CASSGPDGWFDNEQFF. CDR3 nucleotide sequence: TGTGCCAGCAGCGGGCCGGACGGGTGGTTTGACAATGAGCAGTTCTTC.

This sequence joins TRBV5-3 and TRBJ2-1; the match to TRBD2 covers 12 bases. TRBV5-3 is labeled an ORF, and its function is uncertain. Trimming cost V 3 bases and J 0 bases; bases outside gene matches: 7. The CDR3 loop spans 18 amino acids. CDR3: CARSYGLAGLSSYNEQFF. CDR3 bases: TGTGCCAGAAGCTATGGACTAGCGGGACTCAGCTCCTACAATGAGCAGTTCTTC.

The chain combines TRBV19 with TRBJ2-2; TRBD2 might be the D (5 bases). V lost 6 bases and J lost 3, with 8 bases in between. The CDR3 consists of 13 residues. Germline CDR1 LNHDA, CDR2 SQIVND (reference sequence). CDR3 sequence reads: CASRTTYTGELFF. The CDR3 bases are TGTGCCAGTAGGACTACTTACACCGGGGAGCTGTTTTTT.

V and J are TRBV18 and TRBJ2-7; D might be TRBD1 (7 bases). CDR1 and CDR2 (germline): KGHSH, LQKENI. Trimming took off 1 base at V and 3 bases at J, with 13 bases between the two ends. This CDR3 has 15 amino acids. The CDR3: CASSPQAGGLYEQYF. As DNA, the CDR3 is TGTGCCAGCTCACCACAGGCAGGGGGACTCTACGAGCAGTACTTC.

The rearrangement uses TRBV4-3 and TRBJ1-5; D is unclear. Germline V gene data show CDR1 as LGHNA and CDR2 as YSLEER. CDR3 length: 13 residues. The germline V and J ends were trimmed by 1 base and 4 bases, with 5 bases remaining between them. The CDR3 loop is CASSQVKNQPQHF. The CDR3 DNA reads TGCGCCAGCAGCCAAGTTAAGAATCAGCCCCAGCATTTT.

The table lists this clone with a few counts. The chain is built from TRBV5-5 and TRBJ1-4; no definite D call. V was pared by 1 base and J by 4 bases, with 8 bases between. Looked up from germline, CDR1 is SGHKS and CDR2 is YYEKEE (reference sequence). The CDR3 totals 14 residues. Written as DNA, the CDR3 is TGTGCCAGCAGCTTGTTTACTGATAATGAAAAACTGTTTTTT. Amino acid sequence: CASSLFTDNEKLFF.

The J gene is TRBJ2-5, the V gene TRBV11-3; D may be TRBD1 or TRBD2 (5 bases each). The length of the CDR3 is 15 residues. CDR1 SGHNT and CDR2 YENEEA come from the germline V gene. V dropped 5 bases and J dropped 4 bases, with 17 bases sitting between them. The CDR3 here is CASSHAGRAGETQYF. Written as DNA, the CDR3 is TGTGCCAGCAGCCACGCGGGCAGGGCGGGAGAGACCCAGTACTTC.

As DNA, the CDR3 is TGTGCCAGCAGCTTACAGGGAGGAGAGAGCTACACCTTC. The encoded protein is CASSLQGGESYTF. The chain links TRBV7-9 to TRBJ1-2; D perhaps matches TRBD1 (5 bases). The CDR3 is 13 residues long. Germline V gene data show CDR1 as SEHNR and CDR2 as FQNEAQ (reference sequence). Trimming removed 2 bases at V and 9 bases at J, with 13 bases between.

The rearrangement joins TRBV6-5 to TRBJ2-6, with TRBD1 as a possible D gene (6 bases). There are 15 residues in the CDR3. The V end was cut by 5 bases, the J end by 4 bases, with 12 bases between. The germline V gene has CDR1 MNHEY and CDR2 SVGAGI. CDR3 DNA: TGTGCCAGCAGTCGACAGGCTGGCGGGGCCAACGTCCTGACTTTC. This encodes CASSRQAGGANVLTF.

This chain links TRBV30 with TRBJ2-7, with a possible D match to TRBD1 (5 bases). V lost 1 base and J 3 bases, leaving 13 bases between the germline ends. The CDR3 length is 14 residues. CDR1 and CDR2 from the germline V gene are GTSNPN and SVGIG (reference sequence). This CDR3 is CAWSAVHRFYEQYF. In nucleotides, the CDR3 is TGTGCCTGGAGTGCTGTTCACAGGTTCTACGAGCAGTACTTC.

The chain uses TRBV5-1 and TRBJ2-1; D gene unclear. The germline CDR1 and CDR2 sequences are SGHRS and YFSETQ. This CDR3 contains 16 residues. V lost 0 bases and J lost 0, with 10 bases in between. The chain's CDR3 is CASSLGSTASYNEQFF. CDR3 sequence (DNA): TGCGCCAGCAGCTTGGGCAGTACTGCCTCCTACAATGAGCAGTTCTTC.

The rearrangement links TRBV28 to TRBJ2-7, with TRBD2 matching over 8 bases. The CDR3 runs to 17 residues. The J segment lost 2 bases and the V segment lost 5 bases, leaving 14 bases of the junction unmatched. Germline assignment: CDR1 MDHEN and CDR2 SYDVKM. In DNA, the CDR3 is TGTGCCAGCAGTCCGGGGGGGAGCGGTGTGGATACCTACGAGCAGTACTTC. This codes for CASSPGGSGVDTYEQYF.

This clone was observed a single time. The chain couples TRBV5-1 to TRBJ1-5, with 9 positions matching TRBD1. The CDR3 spans 14 residues. The J segment lost 4 bases and the V segment lost 4 bases, leaving 3 bases of the junction unmatched. Germline values: CDR1 SGHRS, CDR2 YFSETQ. The CDR3 DNA reads TGCGCCAGCAGCCAGGGACAGGGAAATCAGCCCCAGCATTTT. Amino acid sequence: CASSQGQGNQPQHF.

This clone has at least ten counts. The rearrangement uses TRBV10-3 and TRBJ1-1; the match to TRBD1 covers 8 bases. Trimming removed 6 bases from V and 0 bases from J; junction bases left unmatched: 6. The length of the CDR3 is 15 residues. Germline V gene lookup returns CDR1 ENHRY and CDR2 SYGVKD. CDR3 protein: CAIRDYRGLNTEAFF. CDR3 bases: TGTGCCATCAGGGACTACAGGGGGTTGAACACTGAAGCTTTCTTT.

The chain is built from TRBV11-1 and TRBJ2-7, with 7 bases aligning to TRBD1. V was clipped by 6 bases and J by 2 bases; unmatched bases: 7. Germline V lookup: CDR1 SGHAT, CDR2 FQDESV (reference sequence). The CDR3 totals 14 residues. The CDR3 bases are TGTGCCAGCAGGTCCCTACAGGGGCCCTACGAGCAGTACTTC. This codes for CASRSLQGPYEQYF.

V usage is TRBV5-5 and J usage is TRBJ1-3; no firm D call. V lost 0 bases to trimming and J lost 0 bases, with 10 bases between them. The length of the CDR3 is 16 residues. Germline CDR1 reads SGHKS; CDR2 reads YYEKEE (reference sequence). CDR3 DNA sequence: TGTGCCAGCAGCTTGGACGGAGTCCTCTCTGGAAACACCATATATTTT. The encoded protein is CASSLDGVLSGNTIYF.

This chain's CDR3 is CASSDPGRPFYEQYF. CDR3 sequence (DNA): TGTGCCAGCAGTGATCCGGGACGTCCTTTTTACGAGCAGTACTTC. The chain is built from TRBV7-9 and TRBJ2-7; TRBD1 or TRBD2 may be the D gene (5 bases each). Trimming stripped 6 bases from V and 4 bases from J, with 19 bases between. CDR3 length equals 15 residues. Germline V lookup: CDR1 SEHNR, CDR2 FQNEAQ (reference sequence). Together with reference TRBV7-9 and TRBJ2-7, the CDR3 gives the full variable domain: DTGVSQNPRHKITKRGQNVTFRCDPISEHNRLYWYRQTLGQGPEFLTYFQNEAQLEKSRLLSDRFSAERPKGSFSTLEIQRTEQGDSAMYLCASSDPGRPFYEQYFGPGTRLTVT.

A single count supports this clone. The chain links TRBV19 to TRBJ2-7, with no clear D. The CDR3 has 17 amino acids. Trimming removed 5 bases from V and 3 bases from J, with 23 bases in between. CDR1 is LNHDA and CDR2 is SQIVND in the germline V gene (reference sequence). The CDR3: CASSFLHPEVASYEQYF. As DNA, the CDR3 is TGTGCCAGTAGTTTCCTGCACCCCGAGGTCGCGAGCTACGAGCAGTACTTC.

This chain joins TRBV30 and TRBJ2-2; the D gene is possibly TRBD1 (5 bases). The germline gives CDR1 GTSNPN, CDR2 SVGIG (reference sequence). This CDR3 spans 14 amino acids. V lost 5 bases to trimming and J lost 1 base, with 11 bases between them. In DNA form, the CDR3 reads TGTGCCTGGGTTAGACAGTTGAACACCGGGGAGCTGTTTTTT. This sequence encodes CAWVRQLNTGELFF.